This is a list of T cell receptor beta chains from one sample in a study of T cell clones after liver transplantation. Sequencing was performed with immunoSEQ multiplex PCR; in TCRdb, only in-frame clones are kept and a portion is missing. The data contain over 14,000 clones, 92% of them singletons. The sample in question was CD8+ T cells from blood, obtained before liver transplant. The origin of the receptors is a human donor who received a liver transplant. CDR3s include the opening cysteine and the closing phenylalanine or tryptophan. The order of the fields is D gene, V gene, J gene, clone size, CDR3 protein, CDR3 DNA. A D gene is named only where the DNA matches it firmly. Some rows mark clone size as missing; the rest say once, few, many or name a class of expanded clone.

d_gene: TRBD2
v_gene: TRBV28
j_gene: TRBJ2-7
abundance: NA
CDR3aa: CASSRGLAGSYEQYF
CDR3nt: TGTGCCAGCAGCCGTGGACTAGCGGGTTCCTACGAGCAGTACTTC

d_gene: NA
v_gene: TRBV18
j_gene: TRBJ2-1
abundance: NA
CDR3aa: CASSPPLSYNEQFF
CDR3nt: TGTGCCAGCTCACCACCTCTTTCCTACAATGAGCAGTTCTTC

d_gene: TRBD2
v_gene: TRBV4-2
j_gene: TRBJ2-7
abundance: NA
CDR3aa: CASSQGNSGSVYEQYF
CDR3nt: TGTGCCAGCAGCCAAGGAAATAGCGGGAGTGTATACGAGCAGTACTTC

d_gene: TRBD1
v_gene: TRBV27
j_gene: TRBJ1-1
abundance: NA
CDR3aa: CASSSSQGEKNTEAFF
CDR3nt: TGTGCCAGCAGTTCCTCACAGGGGGAAAAGAACACTGAAGCTTTCTTT

d_gene: NA
v_gene: TRBV28
j_gene: TRBJ2-6
abundance: NA
CDR3aa: CASSLGAGANVLTF
CDR3nt: TGTGCCAGCAGTTTGGGGGCTGGGGCCAACGTCCTGACTTTC

d_gene: TRBD1
v_gene: TRBV11-2
j_gene: TRBJ2-7
abundance: NA
CDR3aa: CASSPGQGYEQYF
CDR3nt: TGTGCCAGCAGTCCGGGACAGGGTTACGAGCAGTACTTC

d_gene: NA
v_gene: TRBV10-2
j_gene: TRBJ2-6
abundance: NA
CDR3aa: CASSEKASGANVLTF
CDR3nt: TGCGCCAGCAGTGAGAAGGCGTCTGGGGCCAACGTCCTGACTTTC

d_gene: NA
v_gene: TRBV21-1
j_gene: TRBJ2-5
abundance: NA
CDR3aa: CASSKERLAGPQETQYF
CDR3nt: TGTGCCAGCAGCAAGGAGAGACTAGCGGGCCCCCAAGAGACCCAGTACTTC

d_gene: NA
v_gene: TRBV6-5
j_gene: TRBJ2-7
abundance: NA
CDR3aa: CASRGDIRGHEQYF
CDR3nt: TGTGCCAGCAGAGGAGACATCCGGGGGCACGAGCAGTACTTC

d_gene: TRBD2
v_gene: TRBV6-5
j_gene: TRBJ2-1
abundance: NA
CDR3aa: CASSPGTRVNEQFF
CDR3nt: TGTGCCAGCAGTCCCGGGACTAGAGTCAATGAGCAGTTCTTC

d_gene: NA
v_gene: TRBV7-2
j_gene: TRBJ2-1
abundance: NA
CDR3aa: CASSLNRLYNEQFF
CDR3nt: TGTGCCAGCAGCTTGAACAGGTTGTACAATGAGCAGTTCTTC

d_gene: TRBD1
v_gene: TRBV5-1
j_gene: TRBJ2-7
abundance: NA
CDR3aa: CASSLARGIEQYF
CDR3nt: TGCGCCAGCAGCTTGGCCAGGGGGATCGAGCAGTACTTC

d_gene: NA
v_gene: TRBV18
j_gene: TRBJ1-3
abundance: NA
CDR3aa: CASSPAGSTGNTIYF
CDR3nt: TGTGCCAGCTCACCTGCCGGGTCGACAGGAAACACCATATATTTT

d_gene: TRBD2
v_gene: TRBV7-9
j_gene: TRBJ2-5
abundance: NA
CDR3aa: CASSPPSGDITQYF
CDR3nt: TGTGCCAGCAGCCCCCCTAGCGGGGATATAACCCAGTACTTC

d_gene: NA
v_gene: TRBV10-2
j_gene: TRBJ2-7
abundance: NA
CDR3aa: CASSGGRVTYEQYF
CDR3nt: TGCGCCAGCAGTGGAGGGCGGGTTACCTACGAGCAGTACTTC

d_gene: TRBD1
v_gene: TRBV6-6
j_gene: TRBJ1-1
abundance: NA
CDR3aa: CASRETGDPEAFF
CDR3nt: TGTGCCAGCAGGGAGACAGGGGATCCTGAAGCTTTCTTT

d_gene: TRBD2
v_gene: TRBV9
j_gene: TRBJ2-5
abundance: NA
CDR3aa: CASSLGLAGEETQYF
CDR3nt: TGTGCCAGCAGCTTGGGACTAGCGGGAGAGGAGACCCAGTACTTC

d_gene: TRBD2
v_gene: TRBV4-1
j_gene: TRBJ2-1
abundance: NA
CDR3aa: CASSPGGSTSGRDEQFF
CDR3nt: TGCGCCAGCAGCCCAGGAGGGTCGACTAGCGGGAGGGATGAGCAGTTCTTC

d_gene: NA
v_gene: TRBV6-1
j_gene: TRBJ2-2
abundance: NA
CDR3aa: CASSPNTGELFF
CDR3nt: TGTGCCAGCAGTCCTAACACCGGGGAGCTGTTTTTT

d_gene: NA
v_gene: TRBV27
j_gene: TRBJ2-7
abundance: once
CDR3aa: CASSLSNNWRDEQYF
CDR3nt: TGTGCCAGCAGTTTATCCAACAATTGGCGGGACGAGCAGTACTTC

d_gene: TRBD1
v_gene: TRBV28
j_gene: TRBJ1-1
abundance: NA
CDR3aa: CASSPRLGGMNTEAFF
CDR3nt: TGTGCCAGCAGTCCCAGGCTAGGGGGCATGAACACTGAAGCTTTCTTT

d_gene: NA
v_gene: TRBV4-2
j_gene: TRBJ2-7
abundance: once
CDR3aa: CASSHGAYEQYF
CDR3nt: TGTGCCAGCAGCCATGGAGCGTACGAGCAGTACTTC

d_gene: NA
v_gene: TRBV29-1
j_gene: TRBJ2-7
abundance: NA
CDR3aa: CSAQGRGGDYEQYF
CDR3nt: TGCAGCGCACAGGGTCGAGGAGGGGACTACGAGCAGTACTTC

d_gene: TRBD1
v_gene: TRBV7-9
j_gene: TRBJ2-3
abundance: NA
CDR3aa: CASSVGQGAITDTQYF
CDR3nt: TGTGCCAGCAGCGTCGGACAGGGGGCGATCACAGATACGCAGTATTTT

d_gene: TRBD2
v_gene: TRBV27
j_gene: TRBJ2-1
abundance: NA
CDR3aa: CASRLAGVYNEQFF
CDR3nt: TGTGCCAGCAGATTAGCGGGAGTATATAATGAGCAGTTCTTC

d_gene: NA
v_gene: TRBV4-2
j_gene: TRBJ1-4
abundance: NA
CDR3aa: CASSQDGGGMTNEKLFF
CDR3nt: TGTGCCAGCAGCCAAGATGGTGGGGGAATGACTAATGAAAAACTGTTTTTT

d_gene: NA
v_gene: TRBV11-1
j_gene: TRBJ2-7
abundance: NA
CDR3aa: CASSFESGAYEQYF
CDR3nt: TGTGCCAGCAGCTTTGAATCAGGGGCCTACGAGCAGTACTTC

d_gene: NA
v_gene: TRBV7-9
j_gene: TRBJ1-1
abundance: NA
CDR3aa: CASSFVNTEAFF
CDR3nt: TGTGCCAGCAGCTTCGTGAACACTGAAGCTTTCTTT

d_gene: NA
v_gene: TRBV9
j_gene: TRBJ2-5
abundance: NA
CDR3aa: CASSVGQGWETQYF
CDR3nt: TGTGCCAGCAGCGTAGGTCAGGGGTGGGAGACCCAGTACTTC

d_gene: TRBD2
v_gene: TRBV12-5
j_gene: TRBJ2-7
abundance: NA
CDR3aa: CASGLGGGGPIYEQYF
CDR3nt: TGTGCTAGTGGTTTGGGCGGGGGTGGCCCCATCTACGAGCAGTACTTC

d_gene: TRBD2
v_gene: TRBV19
j_gene: TRBJ2-1
abundance: NA
CDR3aa: CASSMVTSGNNEQFF
CDR3nt: TGTGCCAGTAGTATGGTGACTAGCGGGAACAATGAGCAGTTCTTC

d_gene: TRBD1
v_gene: TRBV5-1
j_gene: TRBJ2-1
abundance: NA
CDR3aa: CASSSGTVEQFF
CDR3nt: TGCGCCAGCAGCTCCGGGACAGTAGAGCAGTTCTTC

d_gene: TRBD1
v_gene: TRBV19
j_gene: TRBJ2-7
abundance: once
CDR3aa: CASSTRDRAYEQYF
CDR3nt: TGTGCCAGTAGTACCCGGGACAGGGCCTACGAGCAGTACTTC

d_gene: NA
v_gene: TRBV6-4
j_gene: TRBJ2-7
abundance: NA
CDR3aa: CASRGGTHYEQYF
CDR3nt: TGTGCCAGCAGAGGGGGGACTCACTACGAGCAGTACTTC

d_gene: NA
v_gene: TRBV15
j_gene: TRBJ2-7
abundance: NA
CDR3aa: CATSRVAGDTYEQYF
CDR3nt: TGTGCCACCAGCAGAGTGGCAGGGGATACGTACGAGCAGTACTTC

d_gene: NA
v_gene: TRBV7-8
j_gene: TRBJ1-3
abundance: NA
CDR3aa: CASSLAGSGNTIYF
CDR3nt: TGTGCCAGCAGCTTAGCAGGGAGTGGAAACACCATATATTTT

d_gene: TRBD2
v_gene: TRBV11-2
j_gene: TRBJ2-3
abundance: NA
CDR3aa: CASSSRDYNLRDTQYF
CDR3nt: TGTGCCAGCAGCTCCCGGGACTATAACCTACGGGATACGCAGTATTTT

d_gene: TRBD2
v_gene: TRBV4-3
j_gene: TRBJ2-2
abundance: NA
CDR3aa: CASSHLAGGPGELFF
CDR3nt: TGCGCCAGCAGCCATCTAGCGGGAGGGCCCGGGGAGCTGTTTTTT

d_gene: NA
v_gene: TRBV7-3
j_gene: TRBJ2-1
abundance: NA
CDR3aa: CASSLRGPRTSYNEQFF
CDR3nt: TGTGCCAGCAGCTTACGGGGACCCCGGACCTCCTACAATGAGCAGTTCTTC

d_gene: NA
v_gene: TRBV7-9
j_gene: TRBJ2-6
abundance: NA
CDR3aa: CASSSALTRANVLTF
CDR3nt: TGTGCCAGCAGCTCTGCCCTTACACGGGCCAACGTCCTGACTTTC

d_gene: NA
v_gene: TRBV28
j_gene: TRBJ1-4
abundance: NA
CDR3aa: CASSRNGGKEEKLFF
CDR3nt: TGTGCCAGCAGTCGAAACGGGGGCAAGGAGGAAAAACTGTTTTTT

d_gene: TRBD2
v_gene: TRBV4-3
j_gene: TRBJ2-3
abundance: NA
CDR3aa: CASSQTGTSPDTQYF
CDR3nt: TGCGCCAGCAGCCAGACCGGGACTAGTCCAGATACGCAGTATTTT

d_gene: TRBD1
v_gene: TRBV28
j_gene: TRBJ2-7
abundance: NA
CDR3aa: CASSLTGGPFSEQYF
CDR3nt: TGTGCCAGCAGTTTAACAGGGGGGCCATTCTCCGAGCAGTACTTC

d_gene: TRBD2
v_gene: TRBV2
j_gene: TRBJ2-7
abundance: NA
CDR3aa: CASSLPGEGSSYEQYF
CDR3nt: TGTGCCAGCAGCCTACCTGGGGAGGGGAGCTCCTACGAGCAGTACTTC

d_gene: NA
v_gene: TRBV9
j_gene: TRBJ2-7
abundance: NA
CDR3aa: CASSRADTYEQYF
CDR3nt: TGTGCCAGCAGCCGGGCGGACACCTACGAGCAGTACTTC

d_gene: NA
v_gene: TRBV29-1
j_gene: TRBJ2-1
abundance: NA
CDR3aa: CSVVNVTYNEQFF
CDR3nt: TGCAGCGTTGTGAATGTCACCTACAATGAGCAGTTCTTC

d_gene: NA
v_gene: TRBV28
j_gene: TRBJ1-4
abundance: NA
CDR3aa: CASSWFPGSEKLFF
CDR3nt: TGTGCCAGCAGCTGGTTCCCGGGGTCTGAAAAACTGTTTTTT

d_gene: TRBD2
v_gene: TRBV9
j_gene: TRBJ2-1
abundance: NA
CDR3aa: CASSPRRTSGSNYEQFF
CDR3nt: TGTGCCAGCAGCCCCCGGAGGACTAGCGGGAGTAACTATGAGCAGTTCTTC

d_gene: TRBD2
v_gene: TRBV10-2
j_gene: TRBJ2-2
abundance: once
CDR3aa: CASAPQAGNTGELFF
CDR3nt: TGCGCCAGCGCCCCCCAAGCGGGAAACACCGGGGAGCTGTTTTTT

d_gene: TRBD2
v_gene: TRBV27
j_gene: TRBJ2-1
abundance: NA
CDR3aa: CASSSEASGFNEQFF
CDR3nt: TGTGCCAGCAGTTCAGAGGCTAGCGGGTTTAATGAGCAGTTCTTC

d_gene: NA
v_gene: TRBV6-5
j_gene: TRBJ2-1
abundance: NA
CDR3aa: CASSYPGEQFF
CDR3nt: TGTGCCAGCAGTTACCCCGGGGAGCAGTTCTTC

d_gene: NA
v_gene: TRBV28
j_gene: TRBJ2-1
abundance: NA
CDR3aa: CASSPVVRSYNEQFF
CDR3nt: TGTGCCAGCAGCCCTGTAGTCAGATCCTACAATGAGCAGTTCTTC

d_gene: TRBD1
v_gene: TRBV9
j_gene: TRBJ2-2
abundance: NA
CDR3aa: CASTTGGGNTGELFF
CDR3nt: TGTGCCAGCACCACAGGGGGCGGGAACACCGGGGAGCTGTTTTTT

d_gene: TRBD1
v_gene: TRBV7-9
j_gene: TRBJ1-3
abundance: NA
CDR3aa: CASSFYGTGRNTIYF
CDR3nt: TGTGCCAGCAGCTTCTACGGGACAGGGAGAAACACCATATATTTT

d_gene: NA
v_gene: TRBV9
j_gene: TRBJ2-1
abundance: NA
CDR3aa: CASSGQGGYNEQFF
CDR3nt: TGTGCCAGCAGCGGCCAGGGGGGATACAATGAGCAGTTCTTC

d_gene: TRBD2
v_gene: TRBV9
j_gene: TRBJ2-1
abundance: NA
CDR3aa: CASSVDLSGGGYNEQFF
CDR3nt: TGTGCCAGCAGCGTGGACCTTAGCGGGGGAGGTTACAATGAGCAGTTCTTC

d_gene: NA
v_gene: TRBV13
j_gene: TRBJ2-7
abundance: NA
CDR3aa: CASSEHQAYEQYF
CDR3nt: TGTGCCAGCAGCGAACACCAGGCCTACGAGCAGTACTTC

d_gene: TRBD2
v_gene: TRBV15
j_gene: TRBJ2-3
abundance: once
CDR3aa: CATSRKSWGTSGRAVDTQYF
CDR3nt: TGTGCCACCAGCAGAAAATCATGGGGGACTAGCGGGAGGGCCGTAGATACGCAGTATTTT

d_gene: NA
v_gene: TRBV4-1
j_gene: TRBJ2-4
abundance: NA
CDR3aa: CASSQGELAKNIQYF
CDR3nt: TGCGCCAGCAGCCAAGGGGAACTAGCCAAAAACATTCAGTACTTC